This T cell receptor beta chain was sequenced during a study of CD8 T cells in ankylosing spondylitis. Study-wide points: Reportedly, significant enrichment of disease-linked clones occurred in matched ankylosing spondylitis synovial fluid.

Ten or more counts support this clonotype. Its matching antigen is unknown. TCRdb reanalysed the 5' RACE reads using MiXCR and keeps one entry per CDR3 protein. The repertoire holds about 160,000 distinct CDR3 sequences, 15% to 20% seen once, with over 7.5% in the top ten. This receptor was taken from a male donor with ankylosing spondylitis or in good health (not recorded which). The sequenced sample was blood, either unsorted or a sorted T cell fraction (not recorded which).

CDR3 in DNA: TGTGCCAGCAGCTTCCTAGCGGGAGGGTATGAGCAGTTCTTC. This sequence encodes CASSFLAGGYEQFF. The V gene is TRBV7-6, the J gene TRBJ2-1, with 12 positions matching TRBD2. CDR3 length: 14 residues. CDR1 and CDR2 (germline): SGHVS, FNYEAQ. With V trimmed by 3 bases and J by 8 bases, 2 bases remained unmatched.